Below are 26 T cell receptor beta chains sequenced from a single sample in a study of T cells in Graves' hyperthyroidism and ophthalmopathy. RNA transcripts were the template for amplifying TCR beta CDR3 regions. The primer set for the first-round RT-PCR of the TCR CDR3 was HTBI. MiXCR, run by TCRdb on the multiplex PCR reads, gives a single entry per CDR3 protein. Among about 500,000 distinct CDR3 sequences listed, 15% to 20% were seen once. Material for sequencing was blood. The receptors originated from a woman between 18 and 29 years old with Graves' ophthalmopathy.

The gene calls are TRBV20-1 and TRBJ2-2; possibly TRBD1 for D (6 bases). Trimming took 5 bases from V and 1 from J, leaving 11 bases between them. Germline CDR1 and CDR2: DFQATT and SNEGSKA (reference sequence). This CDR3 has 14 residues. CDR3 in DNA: TGCAGTGCTTGCCCCAGGGGGAACACCGGGGAGCTGTTTTTT. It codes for CSACPRGNTGELFF.

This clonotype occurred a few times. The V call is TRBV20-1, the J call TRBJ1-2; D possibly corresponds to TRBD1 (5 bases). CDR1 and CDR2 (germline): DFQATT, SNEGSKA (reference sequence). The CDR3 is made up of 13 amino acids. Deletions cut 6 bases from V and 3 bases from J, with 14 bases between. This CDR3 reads CSAWRGGDYGYTF. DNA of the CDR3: TGCAGTGCGTGGCGGGGCGGGGACTATGGCTACACCTTC.

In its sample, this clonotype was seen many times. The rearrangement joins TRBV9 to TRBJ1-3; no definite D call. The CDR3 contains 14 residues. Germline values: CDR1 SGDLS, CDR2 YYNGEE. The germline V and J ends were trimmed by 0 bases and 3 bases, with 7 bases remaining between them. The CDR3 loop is CASSVAGIGNTIYF. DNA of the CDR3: TGTGCCAGCAGCGTAGCGGGTATTGGAAACACCATATATTTT.

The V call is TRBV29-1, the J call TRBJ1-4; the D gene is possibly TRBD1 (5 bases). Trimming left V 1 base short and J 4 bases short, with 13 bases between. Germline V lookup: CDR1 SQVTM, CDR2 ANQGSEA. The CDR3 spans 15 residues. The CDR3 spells CSVEGRGTYNEKLFF. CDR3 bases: TGCAGCGTTGAAGGGCGTGGGACGTATAATGAAAAACTGTTTTTT.

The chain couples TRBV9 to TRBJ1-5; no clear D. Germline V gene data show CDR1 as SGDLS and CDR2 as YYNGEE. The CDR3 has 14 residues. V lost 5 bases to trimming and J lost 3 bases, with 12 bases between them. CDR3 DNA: TGTGCCAGCAGTGAAGGACCTTCCAATCAGCCCCAGCATTTT. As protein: CASSEGPSNQPQHF.

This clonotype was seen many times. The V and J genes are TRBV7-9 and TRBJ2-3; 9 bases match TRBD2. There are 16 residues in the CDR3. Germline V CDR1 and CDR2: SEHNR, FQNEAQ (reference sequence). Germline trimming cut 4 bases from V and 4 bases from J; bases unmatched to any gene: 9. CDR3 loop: CASSSPWRGGADTQYF. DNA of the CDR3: TGTGCCAGCAGCTCCCCTTGGCGGGGGGGGGCAGATACGCAGTATTTT. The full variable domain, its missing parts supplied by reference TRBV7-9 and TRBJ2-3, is DTGVSQNPRHKITKRGQNVTFRCDPISEHNRLYWYRQTLGQGPEFLTYFQNEAQLEKSRLLSDRFSAERPKGSFSTLEIQRTEQGDSAMYLCASSSPWRGGADTQYFGPGTRLTVL.

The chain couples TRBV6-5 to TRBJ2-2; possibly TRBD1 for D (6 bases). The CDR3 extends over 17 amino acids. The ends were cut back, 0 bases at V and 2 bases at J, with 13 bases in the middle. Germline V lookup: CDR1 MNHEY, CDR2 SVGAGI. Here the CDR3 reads CASSYSGGSSNTGELFF. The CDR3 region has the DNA TGTGCCAGCAGTTACTCTGGGGGCTCATCCAACACCGGGGAGCTGTTTTTT.

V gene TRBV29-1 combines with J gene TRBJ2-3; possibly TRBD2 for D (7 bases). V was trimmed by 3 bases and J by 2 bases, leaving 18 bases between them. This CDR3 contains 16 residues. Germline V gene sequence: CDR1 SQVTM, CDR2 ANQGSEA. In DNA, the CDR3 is TGCAGCGTTGAGGGAACGAAAGGGGGGGTCACAGATACGCAGTATTTT. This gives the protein CSVEGTKGGVTDTQYF.

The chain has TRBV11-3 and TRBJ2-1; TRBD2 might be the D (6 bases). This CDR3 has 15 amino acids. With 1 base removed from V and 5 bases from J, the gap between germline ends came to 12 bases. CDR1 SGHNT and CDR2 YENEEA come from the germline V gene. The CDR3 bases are TGTGCCAGCAGCTTAGGATCCGGGAGTAACAATGAGCAGTTCTTC. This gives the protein CASSLGSGSNNEQFF.

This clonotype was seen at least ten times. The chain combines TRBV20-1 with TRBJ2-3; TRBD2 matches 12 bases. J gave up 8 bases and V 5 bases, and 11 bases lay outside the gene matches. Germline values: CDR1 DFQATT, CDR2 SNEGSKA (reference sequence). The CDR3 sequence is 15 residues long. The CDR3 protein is CSAPRGLAGGITQYF. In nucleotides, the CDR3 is TGCAGTGCTCCCCGGGGGCTAGCGGGGGGGATTACGCAGTATTTT.

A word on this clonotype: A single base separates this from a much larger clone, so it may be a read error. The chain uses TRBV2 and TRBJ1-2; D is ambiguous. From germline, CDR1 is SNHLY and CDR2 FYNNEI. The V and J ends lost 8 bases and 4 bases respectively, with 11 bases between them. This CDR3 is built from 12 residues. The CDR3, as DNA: TGTGCCAGCGAGGAGACAATCTATGGCTACACCTTC. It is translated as CASEETIYGYTF.

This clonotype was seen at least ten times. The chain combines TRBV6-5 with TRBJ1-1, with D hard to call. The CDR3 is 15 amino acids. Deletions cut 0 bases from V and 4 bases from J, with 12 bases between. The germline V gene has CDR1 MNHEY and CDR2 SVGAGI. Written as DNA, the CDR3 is TGTGCCAGCAGTTACTCGCCAGGAACGGGCACTGAAGCTTTCTTT. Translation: CASSYSPGTGTEAFF.

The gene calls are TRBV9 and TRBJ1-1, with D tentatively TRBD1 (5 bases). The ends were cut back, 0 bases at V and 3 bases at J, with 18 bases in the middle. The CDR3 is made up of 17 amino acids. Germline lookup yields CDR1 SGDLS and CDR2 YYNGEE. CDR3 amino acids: CASSVAKDKPGDTEAFF. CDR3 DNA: TGTGCCAGCAGCGTAGCCAAGGACAAACCTGGGGACACTGAAGCTTTCTTT.

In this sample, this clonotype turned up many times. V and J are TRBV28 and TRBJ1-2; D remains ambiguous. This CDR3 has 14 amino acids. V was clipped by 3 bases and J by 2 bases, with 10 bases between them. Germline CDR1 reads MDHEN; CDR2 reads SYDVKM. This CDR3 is CASSFGQTNYGYTF. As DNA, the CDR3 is TGTGCCAGCAGTTTCGGCCAGACCAACTATGGCTACACCTTC.

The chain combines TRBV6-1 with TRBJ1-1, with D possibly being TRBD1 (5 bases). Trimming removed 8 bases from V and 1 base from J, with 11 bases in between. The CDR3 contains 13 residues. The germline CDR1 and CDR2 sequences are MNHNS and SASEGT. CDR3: CASPGTGNTEAFF. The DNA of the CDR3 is TGTGCCAGCCCGGGTACAGGGAACACTGAAGCTTTCTTT.

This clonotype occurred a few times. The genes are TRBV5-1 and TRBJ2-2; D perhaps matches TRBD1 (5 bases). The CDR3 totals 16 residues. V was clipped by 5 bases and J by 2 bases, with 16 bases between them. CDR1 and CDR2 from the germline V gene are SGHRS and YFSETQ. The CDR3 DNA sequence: TGCGCCAGCAGTCCACTCCTCTGGACAAACACCGGGGAGCTGTTTTTT. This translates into CASSPLLWTNTGELFF.

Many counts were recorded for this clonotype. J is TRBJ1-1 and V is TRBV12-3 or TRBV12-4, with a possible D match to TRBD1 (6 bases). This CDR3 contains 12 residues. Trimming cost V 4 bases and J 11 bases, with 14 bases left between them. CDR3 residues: CASSSTGQKAFF. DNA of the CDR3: TGTGCCAGCAGTTCCACGGGACAAAAGGCTTTCTTT.

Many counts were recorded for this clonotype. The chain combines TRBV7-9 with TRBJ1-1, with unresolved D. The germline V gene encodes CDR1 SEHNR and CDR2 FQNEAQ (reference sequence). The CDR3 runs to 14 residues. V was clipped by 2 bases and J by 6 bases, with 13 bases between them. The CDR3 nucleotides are TGTGCCAGCAGCTTAAAGGCCCTGACGGCTGAAGCTTTCTTT. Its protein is CASSLKALTAEAFF.

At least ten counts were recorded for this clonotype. The DNA for the CDR3 is TGTGCCAGCAGCCCCGAGGACAGGGTCTTCACCGGGGAGCTGTTTTTT. Amino acids: CASSPEDRVFTGELFF. The chain uses TRBV13 and TRBJ2-2; 8 positions match TRBD1. CDR1 is PRHDT, CDR2 FYEKMQ, per germline (reference sequence). The CDR3 is 16 amino acids. V shed 5 bases and J 4 bases; nucleotides not matched to a gene: 9.

The CDR3, as DNA: TGTGCCAGCAGTTCGACAGGTCCTTATAATTCACCCCTCCACTTT. It encodes CASSSTGPYNSPLHF. V usage is TRBV28 and J usage is TRBJ1-6; a weak D match, TRBD1 (6 bases). CDR1 and CDR2 from the germline V gene are MDHEN and SYDVKM. The CDR3 covers 15 residues. The V and J ends lost 4 bases and 4 bases respectively, with 11 bases between them.

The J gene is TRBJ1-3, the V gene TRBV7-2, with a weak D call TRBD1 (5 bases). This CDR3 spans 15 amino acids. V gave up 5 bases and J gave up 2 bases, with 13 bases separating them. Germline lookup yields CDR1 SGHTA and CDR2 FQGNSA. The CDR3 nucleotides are TGTGCCAGCAGCCCCATCCGGGGCGCTGGAAACACCATATATTTT. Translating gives CASSPIRGAGNTIYF. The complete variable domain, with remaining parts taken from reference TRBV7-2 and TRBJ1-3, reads GAGVSQSPSNKVTEKGKDVELRCDPISGHTALYWYRQSLGQGLEFLIYFQGNSAPDKSGLPSDRFSAERTGGSVSTLTIQRTQQEDSAVYLCASSPIRGAGNTIYFGEGSWLTVV.

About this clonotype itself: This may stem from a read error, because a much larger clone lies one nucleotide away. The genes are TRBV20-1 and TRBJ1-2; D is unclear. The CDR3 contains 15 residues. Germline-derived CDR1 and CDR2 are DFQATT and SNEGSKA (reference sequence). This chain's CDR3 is CSTSPHLVANYGYTF. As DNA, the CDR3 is TGCAGTACTAGCCCTCACTTAGTAGCTAACTATGGCTACACCTTC.

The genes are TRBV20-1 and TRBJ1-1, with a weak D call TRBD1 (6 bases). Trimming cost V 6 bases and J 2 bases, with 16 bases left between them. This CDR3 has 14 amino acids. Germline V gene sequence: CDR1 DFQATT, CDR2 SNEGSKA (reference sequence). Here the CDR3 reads CSATDATGNTEAFF. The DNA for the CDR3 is TGCAGTGCCACTGACGCGACAGGTAACACTGAAGCTTTCTTT.

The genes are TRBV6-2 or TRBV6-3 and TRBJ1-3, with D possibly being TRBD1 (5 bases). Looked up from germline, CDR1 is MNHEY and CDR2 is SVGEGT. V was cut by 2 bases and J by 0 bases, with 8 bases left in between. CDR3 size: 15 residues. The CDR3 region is CASSYKRGSGNTIYF. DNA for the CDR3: TGTGCCAGCAGTTACAAGAGGGGCTCTGGAAACACCATATATTTT.

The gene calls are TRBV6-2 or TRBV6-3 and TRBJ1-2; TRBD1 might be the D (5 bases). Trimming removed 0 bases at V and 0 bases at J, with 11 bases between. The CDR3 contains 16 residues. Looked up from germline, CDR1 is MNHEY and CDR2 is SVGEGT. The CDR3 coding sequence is TGTGCCAGCAGTTACTCGATTGGGGCCTCTAACTATGGCTACACCTTC. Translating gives CASSYSIGASNYGYTF.

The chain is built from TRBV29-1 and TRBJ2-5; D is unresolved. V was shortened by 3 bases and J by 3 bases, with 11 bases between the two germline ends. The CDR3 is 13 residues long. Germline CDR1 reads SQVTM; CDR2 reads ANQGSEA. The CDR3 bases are TGCAGCGTTGATAATCCCGCAGAAGAGACCCAGTACTTC. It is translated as CSVDNPAEETQYF.